The 10 T cell receptor beta chains below were found in one sample sequenced in a study of blood T cell repertoires in COVID-19 (dated by TCRdb to about 2020). Libraries were made using the immunoSEQ multiplex PCR assay. TCRdb took over this immuneACCESS table, retaining in-frame rearrangements with V and J assigned. Such tables are incomplete; in checked studies, under half of the missing clones stem from an unresolved V gene, and the remainder is unexplained. The table for this sample lists 140,000 to 150,000 clones; 85% to 90% of them were counted only once. The top ten clones comprise approximately 3% of the sample. The sequencing input was peripheral blood. These receptor sequences come from a woman aged 60-70 years with active COVID-19.

The J gene is TRBJ1-1, the V gene TRBV7-3; 9 bases are shared with TRBD1. This CDR3 is built from 15 residues. The V gene's germline CDR1 is SGHTA and CDR2 FQGTGA. The V and J ends lost 0 bases and 1 base, in that order; junction bases with no gene match: 0. In DNA form, the CDR3 reads TGTGCCAGCAGCTTAACGGGACAGGGGAACACTGAAGCTTTCTTT. Translating gives CASSLTGQGNTEAFF.

The chain uses TRBV7-3 and TRBJ2-1, with 13 bases that match TRBD2. V shed 5 bases and J 0 bases; nucleotides not matched to a gene: 10. The CDR3 sequence is 19 residues long. CDR1 SGHTA and CDR2 FQGTGA come from the germline V gene. DNA of the CDR3: TGTGCCAGCAGCACCCCGACTAGCGGGAGGTCGAGCTCCTACAATGAGCAGTTCTTC. Protein: CASSTPTSGRSSSYNEQFF.

V and J are TRBV3-1 (or the pseudogene TRBV3-2) and TRBJ1-6, with D possibly matching TRBD1 (6 bases). This CDR3 is 15 amino acids long. With 4 bases removed from V and 7 bases from J, the gap between germline ends came to 14 bases. The V gene's germline CDR1 is LGHDT and CDR2 YNNKEL (reference sequence). The CDR3 nucleotides read TGTGCCAGCAGCCGAGCAAACAGGGTAAATTCACCCCTCCACTTT. It encodes CASSRANRVNSPLHF.

The rearrangement joins TRBV3-1 (or the pseudogene TRBV3-2) to TRBJ1-2; D is possibly TRBD1 (5 bases). The V gene lost 4 bases and the J gene lost 2 bases, with 17 bases spanning the gap. The CDR3 spans 16 residues. Germline loops: CDR1 LGHDT, CDR2 YNNKEL (reference sequence). The chain's CDR3 is CASSPGGGLSNYGYTF. In DNA form, the CDR3 reads TGTGCCAGCAGCCCCGGCGGGGGTTTGTCCAACTATGGCTACACCTTC.

The chain recombines TRBV28 with TRBJ1-6; D is perhaps TRBD1 (5 bases). With 6 bases removed from V and 10 bases from J, the gap between germline ends came to 28 bases. Germline CDR1 is MDHEN and CDR2 is SYDVKM. The CDR3 is 18 residues long. The CDR3 protein is CASREIRAMAGIGSPLHF. CDR3 DNA sequence: TGTGCCAGCAGGGAAATCCGGGCCATGGCAGGGATTGGGTCACCCCTCCACTTT.

The rearrangement joins TRBV5-1 to TRBJ2-3; 9 bases are shared with TRBD2. This CDR3 has 16 residues. Germline V gene lookup returns CDR1 SGHRS and CDR2 YFSETQ. V lost 2 bases and J lost 0; bases outside the gene matches: 4. The CDR3 region has the DNA TGCGCCAGCAGCTTTAGCGGGAGTGGGAGCACAGATACGCAGTATTTT. Translation gives CASSFSGSGSTDTQYF. Full variable domain (outside the CDR3, taken from reference TRBV5-1 and TRBJ2-3): KAGVTQTPRYLIKTRGQQVTLSCSPISGHRSVSWYQQTPGQGLQFLFEYFSETQRNKGNFPGRFSGRQFSNSRSEMNVSTLELGDSALYLCASSFSGSGSTDTQYFGPGTRLTVL.

The chain couples TRBV10-3 to TRBJ1-3; D is unresolved. The germline CDR1 and CDR2 sequences are ENHRY and SYGVKD. This CDR3 contains 12 residues. V lost 8 bases and J 7 bases, leaving 12 bases between the germline ends. The CDR3: CAIGEPPNTIYF. The CDR3 bases are TGTGCCATCGGGGAGCCGCCGAACACCATATATTTT.

The chain has TRBV7-9 and TRBJ2-2; D is perhaps TRBD2 (6 bases). Germline assignment: CDR1 SEHNR and CDR2 FQNEAQ (reference sequence). V dropped 5 bases and J dropped 6 bases, with 16 bases sitting between them. There are 15 residues in the CDR3. The CDR3 spells CASSLDPAGPGELFF. The CDR3, as DNA: TGTGCCAGCAGCCTGGACCCCGCGGGGCCCGGGGAGCTGTTTTTT.

The chain combines TRBV29-1 with TRBJ2-7; 7 nucleotides match TRBD2. Germline CDR1 SQVTM, CDR2 ANQGSEA. The CDR3 sequence is 15 residues long. J lost 2 bases, V lost 6 bases, and 13 bases had no gene match. The chain's CDR3 is CSVDSGTKGTYEQYF. DNA for the CDR3: TGCAGCGTGGACTCCGGGACTAAAGGAACCTACGAGCAGTACTTC.

The chain recombines TRBV7-8 with TRBJ2-1; 15 bases are shared with TRBD2. After removal of 5 bases from V and 6 bases from J, the junction contained 11 bases not matched to a gene. Germline V gene sequence: CDR1 SGHVS, CDR2 FQNEAQ. The CDR3 has 18 residues. The CDR3 DNA reads as TGTGCCAGCAGCATCCGGACTAGCGGGAGGGCCTGGGCCAATGAGCAGTTCTTC. Its protein product is CASSIRTSGRAWANEQFF.